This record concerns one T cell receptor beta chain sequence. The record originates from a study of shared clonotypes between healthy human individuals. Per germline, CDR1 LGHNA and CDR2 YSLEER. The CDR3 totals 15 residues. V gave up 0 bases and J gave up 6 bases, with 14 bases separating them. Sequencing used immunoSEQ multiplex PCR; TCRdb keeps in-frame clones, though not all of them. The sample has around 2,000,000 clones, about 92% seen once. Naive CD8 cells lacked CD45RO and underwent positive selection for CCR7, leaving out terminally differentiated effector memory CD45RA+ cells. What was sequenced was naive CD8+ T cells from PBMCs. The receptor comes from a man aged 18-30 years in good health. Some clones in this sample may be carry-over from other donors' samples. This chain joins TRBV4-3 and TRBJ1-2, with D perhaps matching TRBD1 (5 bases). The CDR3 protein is CASSQDTGEGNGYTF. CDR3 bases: TGCGCCAGCAGCCAAGATACGGGGGAAGGAAATGGCTACACCTTC.